Sequencing of this T cell receptor beta chain was carried out in a study of T-cell reconstitution after alpha-beta-depleted transplantation in children. The study, taken as a whole, reports: There were some patients whose high TCRbeta diversity at day 60 came from surviving recipient T cells and thymic progenitors. Among T cells one year after transplant, newly produced cells accounted for most counts and diversity.

This clonotype was counted a few times. Its antigen is undetermined. This sample's TCRbeta library carried unique molecular identifier barcodes. TCRdb analysed the PCR reads with MiXCR anew, one entry per CDR3 protein. This table holds 120,000 to 150,000 distinct CDR3 sequences, 8% to 10% found once. Germline V CDR1 and CDR2: DFQATT, SNEGSKA (reference sequence). This CDR3 contains 13 residues. Trimming stripped 0 bases from V and 10 bases from J, with 12 bases between. This chain connects TRBV20-1 to TRBJ1-4, with D perhaps TRBD1 (5 bases). Material: PBMCs, mostly from graft donor cells, obtained 180 days after TCRalphabeta/CD19-depleted stem cell transplant. The sequence derives from a female patient between 2 and 15 years old who had a stem cell transplant for congenital amegakaryocytic thrombocytopenia, so the T cells may come from the graft donor. The CDR3 sequence is CSARDSQRGKLFF. The CDR3 DNA sequence: TGCAGTGCTAGAGATAGCCAAAGGGGAAAACTGTTTTTT.